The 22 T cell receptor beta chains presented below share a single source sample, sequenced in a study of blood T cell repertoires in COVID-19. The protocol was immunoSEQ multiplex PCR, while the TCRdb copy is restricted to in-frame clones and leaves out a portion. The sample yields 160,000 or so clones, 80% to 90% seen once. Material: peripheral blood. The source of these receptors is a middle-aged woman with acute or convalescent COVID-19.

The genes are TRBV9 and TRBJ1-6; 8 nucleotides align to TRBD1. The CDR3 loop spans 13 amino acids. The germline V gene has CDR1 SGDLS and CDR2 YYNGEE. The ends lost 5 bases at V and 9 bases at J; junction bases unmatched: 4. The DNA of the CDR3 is TGTGCCAGCAGTCCAACAGGGGGTTCACCCCTCCACTTT. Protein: CASSPTGGSPLHF.

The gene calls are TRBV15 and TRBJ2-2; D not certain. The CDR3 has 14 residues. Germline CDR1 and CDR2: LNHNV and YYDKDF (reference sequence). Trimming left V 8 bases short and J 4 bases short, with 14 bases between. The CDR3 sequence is CATQNGISTGELFF. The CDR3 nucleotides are TGTGCCACCCAAAATGGCATTTCCACCGGGGAGCTGTTTTTT. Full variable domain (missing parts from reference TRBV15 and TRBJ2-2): DAMVIQNPRYQVTQFGKPVTLSCSQTLNHNVMYWYQQKSSQAPKLLFHYYDKDFNNEADTPDNFQSRRPNTSFCFLDIRSPGLGDTAMYLCATQNGISTGELFFGEGSRLTVL.

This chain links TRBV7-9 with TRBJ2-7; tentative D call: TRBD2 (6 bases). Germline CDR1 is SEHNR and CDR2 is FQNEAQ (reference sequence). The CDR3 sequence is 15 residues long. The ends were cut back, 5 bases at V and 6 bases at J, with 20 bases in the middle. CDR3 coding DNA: TGTGCCAGCAGCCCTCAAACTAGCACAATCTCCGAGCAGTACTTC. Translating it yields CASSPQTSTISEQYF.

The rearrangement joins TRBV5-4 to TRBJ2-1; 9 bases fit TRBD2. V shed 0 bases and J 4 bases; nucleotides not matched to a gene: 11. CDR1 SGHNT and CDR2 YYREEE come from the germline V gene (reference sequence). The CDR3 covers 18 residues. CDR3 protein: CASSLESSGSGSYNEQFF. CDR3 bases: TGTGCCAGCAGCTTGGAGTCCAGTGGTAGCGGGAGTTACAATGAGCAGTTCTTC.

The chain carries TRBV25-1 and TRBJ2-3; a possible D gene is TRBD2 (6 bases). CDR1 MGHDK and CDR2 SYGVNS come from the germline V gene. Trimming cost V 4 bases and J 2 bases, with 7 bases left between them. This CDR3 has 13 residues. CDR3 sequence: CASSGGLTDTQYF. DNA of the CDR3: TGTGCCAGCAGTGGGGGACTCACAGATACGCAGTATTTT.

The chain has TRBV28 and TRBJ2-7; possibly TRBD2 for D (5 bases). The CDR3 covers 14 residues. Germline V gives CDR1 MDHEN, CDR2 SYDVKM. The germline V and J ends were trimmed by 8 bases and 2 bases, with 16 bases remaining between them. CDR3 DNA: TGTGCCAGCGCGGCGGGCAGGTTACCCTACGAGCAGTACTTC. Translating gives CASAAGRLPYEQYF.

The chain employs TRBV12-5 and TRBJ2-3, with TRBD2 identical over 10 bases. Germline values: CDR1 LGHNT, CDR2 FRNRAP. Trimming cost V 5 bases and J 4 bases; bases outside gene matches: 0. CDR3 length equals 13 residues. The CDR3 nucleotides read TGTGCTAGTGGTGGACTAGCGGCAGATACGCAGTATTTT. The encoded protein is CASGGLAADTQYF. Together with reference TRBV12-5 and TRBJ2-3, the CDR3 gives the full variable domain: DARVTQTPRHKVTEMGQEVTMRCQPILGHNTVFWYRQTMMQGLELLAYFRNRAPLDDSGMPKDRFSAEMPDATLATLKIQPSEPRDSAVYFCASGGLAADTQYFGPGTRLTVL.

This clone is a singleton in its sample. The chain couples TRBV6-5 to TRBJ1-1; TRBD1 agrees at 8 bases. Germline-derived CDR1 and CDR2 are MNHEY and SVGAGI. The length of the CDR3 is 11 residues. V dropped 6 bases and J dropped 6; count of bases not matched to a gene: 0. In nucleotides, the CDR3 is TGTGCCAGCAGGGGACAGGCTGAAGCTTTCTTT. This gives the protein CASRGQAEAFF.

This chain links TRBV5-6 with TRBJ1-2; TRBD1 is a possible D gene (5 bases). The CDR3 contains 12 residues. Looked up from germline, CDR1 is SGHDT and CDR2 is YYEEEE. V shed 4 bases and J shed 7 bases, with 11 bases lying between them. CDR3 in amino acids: CASSTGVGGYTF. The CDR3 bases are TGTGCCAGCAGCACGGGGGTAGGTGGCTACACCTTC.

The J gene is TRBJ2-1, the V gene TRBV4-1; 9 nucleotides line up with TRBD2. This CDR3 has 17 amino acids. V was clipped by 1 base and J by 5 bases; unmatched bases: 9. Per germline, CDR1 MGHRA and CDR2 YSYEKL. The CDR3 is CASSQAEAAGGHNEQFF. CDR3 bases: TGCGCCAGCAGCCAAGCTGAGGCAGCGGGGGGTCACAATGAGCAGTTCTTC.

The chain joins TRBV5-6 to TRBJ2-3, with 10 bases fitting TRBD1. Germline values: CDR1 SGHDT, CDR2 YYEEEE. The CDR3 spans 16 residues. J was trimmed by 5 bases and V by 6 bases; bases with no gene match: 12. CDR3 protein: CASTDTGTGVGDTQYF. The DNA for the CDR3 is TGTGCCAGCACTGACACCGGGACAGGGGTGGGAGATACGCAGTATTTT.

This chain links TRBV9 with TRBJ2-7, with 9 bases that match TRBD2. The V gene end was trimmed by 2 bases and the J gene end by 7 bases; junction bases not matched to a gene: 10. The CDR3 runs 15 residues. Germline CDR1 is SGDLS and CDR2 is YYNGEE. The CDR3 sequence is CASSVERGEWGEQYF. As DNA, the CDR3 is TGTGCCAGCAGCGTCGAGCGGGGGGAATGGGGAGAGCAGTACTTC.

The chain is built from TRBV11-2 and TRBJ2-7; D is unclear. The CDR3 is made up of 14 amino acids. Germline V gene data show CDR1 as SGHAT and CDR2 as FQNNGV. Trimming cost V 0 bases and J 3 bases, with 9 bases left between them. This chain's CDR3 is CASSLDSGNYEQYF. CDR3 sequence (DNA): TGTGCCAGCAGCTTAGATTCAGGCAACTACGAGCAGTACTTC.

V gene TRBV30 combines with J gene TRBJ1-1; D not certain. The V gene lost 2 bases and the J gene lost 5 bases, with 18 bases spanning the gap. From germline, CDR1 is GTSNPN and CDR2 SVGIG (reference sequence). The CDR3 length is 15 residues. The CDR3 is CAWSTFGGWETEAFF. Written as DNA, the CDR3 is TGTGCCTGGAGTACCTTCGGAGGATGGGAAACTGAAGCTTTCTTT.

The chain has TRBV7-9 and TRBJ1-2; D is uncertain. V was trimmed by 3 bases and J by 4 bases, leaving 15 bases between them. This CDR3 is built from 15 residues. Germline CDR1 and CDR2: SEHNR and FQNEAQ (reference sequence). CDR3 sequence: CASSFPGPTTYGYTF. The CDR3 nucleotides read TGTGCCAGCAGCTTTCCCGGACCGACTACCTATGGCTACACCTTC.

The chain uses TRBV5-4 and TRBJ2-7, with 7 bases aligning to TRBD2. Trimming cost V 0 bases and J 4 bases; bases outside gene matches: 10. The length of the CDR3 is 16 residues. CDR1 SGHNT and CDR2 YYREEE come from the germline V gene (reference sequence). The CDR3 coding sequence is TGTGCCAGCAGCTTGGGTCCTGGCGGGAGCATTTACGAGCAGTACTTC. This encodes CASSLGPGGSIYEQYF.

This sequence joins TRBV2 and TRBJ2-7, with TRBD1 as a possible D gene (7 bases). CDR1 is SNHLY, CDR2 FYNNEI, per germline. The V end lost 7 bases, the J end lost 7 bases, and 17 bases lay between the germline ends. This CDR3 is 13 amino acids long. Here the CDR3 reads CASKWRVQGEQYF. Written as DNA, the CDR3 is TGTGCCAGCAAATGGAGGGTACAGGGGGAGCAGTACTTC.

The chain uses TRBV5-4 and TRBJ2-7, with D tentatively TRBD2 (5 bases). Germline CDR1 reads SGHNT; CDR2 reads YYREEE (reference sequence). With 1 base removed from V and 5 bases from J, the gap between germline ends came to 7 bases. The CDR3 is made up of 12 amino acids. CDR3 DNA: TGTGCCAGCAGCTTGTCTAGCAACGAGCAGTACTTC. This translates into CASSLSSNEQYF.

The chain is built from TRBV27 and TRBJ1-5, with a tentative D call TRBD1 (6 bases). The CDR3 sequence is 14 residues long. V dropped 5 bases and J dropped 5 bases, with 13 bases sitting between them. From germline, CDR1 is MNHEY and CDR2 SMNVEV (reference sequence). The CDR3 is CASSATGRDQPQHF. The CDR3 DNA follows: TGTGCCAGCAGTGCAACAGGGAGGGATCAGCCCCAGCATTTT.

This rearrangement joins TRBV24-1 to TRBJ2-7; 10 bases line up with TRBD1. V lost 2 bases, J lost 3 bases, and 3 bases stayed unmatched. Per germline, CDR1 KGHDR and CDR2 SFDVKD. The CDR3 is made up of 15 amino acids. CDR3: CATSDSRTGGYEQYF. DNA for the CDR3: TGTGCCACCAGTGATTCGCGGACAGGGGGCTACGAGCAGTACTTC.

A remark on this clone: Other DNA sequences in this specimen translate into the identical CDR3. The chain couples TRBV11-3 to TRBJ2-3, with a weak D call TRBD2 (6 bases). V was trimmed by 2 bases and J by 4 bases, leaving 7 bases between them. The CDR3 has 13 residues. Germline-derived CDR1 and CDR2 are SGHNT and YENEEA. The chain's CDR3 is CASSLWGADTQYF. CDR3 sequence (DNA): TGTGCCAGCAGCTTATGGGGGGCAGATACGCAGTATTTT.

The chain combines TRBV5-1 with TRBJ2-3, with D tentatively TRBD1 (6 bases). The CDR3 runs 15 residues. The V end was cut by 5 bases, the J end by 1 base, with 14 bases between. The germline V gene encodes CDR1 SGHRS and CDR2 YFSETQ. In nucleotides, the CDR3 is TGCGCCAGCAGTCAACAGGGTGAGGGCACAGATACGCAGTATTTT. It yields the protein CASSQQGEGTDTQYF.